Below, 27 T cell receptor beta chains from the same sample are listed, as sequenced in a study of T cells in Graves' hyperthyroidism and ophthalmopathy. RNA transcripts gave rise to amplified TCR beta CDR3 regions. With the HTBI primer set, the TCR CDR3 went through a first round of RT-PCR. TCRdb used MiXCR to reprocess the multiplex PCR reads, holding one entry per CDR3 protein. The sample holds 500,000 to 650,000 distinct CDR3 sequences, 14% seen once. Sample: blood. The receptors come from a woman between 40 and 50 years old with Graves' hyperthyroidism.

This clonotype was counted at least ten times. The rearrangement uses TRBV12-3 or TRBV12-4 and TRBJ2-1; TRBD2 is a possible D gene (6 bases). The CDR3 has 13 residues. V shed 2 bases and J shed 7 bases, with 9 bases lying between them. This chain's CDR3 is CASSLSGENEQFF. The CDR3 nucleotides read TGTGCCAGCAGTTTATCGGGGGAGAATGAGCAGTTCTTC.

The chain carries TRBV7-9 and TRBJ2-3, with 7 nucleotides matching TRBD2. Trimming at V came to 8 bases and at J to 2 bases, leaving 10 bases not matched to a gene. The CDR3 loop spans 15 amino acids. CDR1 is SEHNR and CDR2 is FQNEAQ in the germline V gene (reference sequence). The CDR3 loop reads CASVLSGSYTDTQYF. The CDR3 DNA reads TGTGCCAGCGTTCTTAGCGGGTCTTACACAGATACGCAGTATTTT.

CDR3 in DNA: TGTGCCAGCAGCTTAAATAGCGGGAGAGGGTACAATGAGCAGTACTTC. Amino acid sequence: CASSLNSGRGYNEQYF. This chain connects TRBV28 to TRBJ2-7, with 9 bases fitting TRBD2. Trimming took 6 bases from V and 7 from J; bases not matched to a gene: 16. Looked up from germline, CDR1 is MDHEN and CDR2 is SYDVKM. This CDR3 is 16 amino acids long. Looking up the rest from reference TRBV28 and TRBJ2-7 gives the full variable domain: DVKVTQSSRYLVKRTGEKVFLECVQDMDHENMFWYRQDPGLGLRLIYFSYDVKMKEKGDIPEGYSVSREKKERFSLILESASTNQTSMYLCASSLNSGRGYNEQYFGPGTRLTVT.

This clonotype was seen at least ten times. The rearrangement joins TRBV20-1 to TRBJ2-7; TRBD2 matches 10 bases. The V and J ends lost 6 bases and 4 bases, in that order; junction bases with no gene match: 12. Germline CDR1 reads DFQATT; CDR2 reads SNEGSKA (reference sequence). This CDR3 is 15 amino acids long. The CDR3 DNA sequence: TGCAGTGCCACGTCAGGGAGCGGGAGGGTTTACGAGCAGTACTTC. Amino acid sequence: CSATSGSGRVYEQYF.

The V call is TRBV5-1, the J call TRBJ2-1; TRBD1 might be the D (6 bases). V lost 6 bases and J 4 bases, leaving 23 bases between the germline ends. Germline V CDR1 and CDR2: SGHRS, YFSETQ. This CDR3 comprises 17 residues. CDR3 coding DNA: TGCGCCAGCAAGCACCGGGACAATCCCTTCCTATACAATGAGCAGTTCTTC. Translating it yields CASKHRDNPFLYNEQFF.

A few counts support this clonotype. V is TRBV13 and J is TRBJ2-4; D may be TRBD1 (6 bases). This CDR3 has 16 amino acids. V was shortened by 4 bases and J by 4 bases, with 17 bases between the two germline ends. Germline CDR1 PRHDT, CDR2 FYEKMQ (reference sequence). The CDR3 bases are TGTGCCAGCAGCTCCCGAGCAGGGGACGGAAAAAACATTCAGTACTTC. It specifies CASSSRAGDGKNIQYF.

At least ten counts were recorded for this clonotype. The rearrangement joins TRBV20-1 to TRBJ2-3, with D perhaps TRBD2 (6 bases). V was trimmed by 3 bases and J by 2 bases, leaving 12 bases between them. The germline CDR1 and CDR2 sequences are DFQATT and SNEGSKA (reference sequence). This CDR3 is 14 amino acids long. The CDR3 sequence: CSASGSTTTDTQYF. The CDR3 nucleotides read TGCAGTGCTAGCGGGAGTACCACCACAGATACGCAGTATTTT.

This clonotype was observed at least ten times. The chain is built from TRBV12-3 or TRBV12-4 and TRBJ2-7, with 8 bases fitting TRBD2. The CDR3 is 12 amino acids. V was clipped by 7 bases and J by 1 base; unmatched bases: 0. The CDR3 bases are TGTGCCAGCACGGGGGGGTCCTACGAGCAGTACTTC. This encodes CASTGGSYEQYF.

In its sample, this clonotype was seen a few times. This chain joins TRBV20-1 and TRBJ1-5; 10 bases are shared with TRBD1. The CDR3 extends over 18 amino acids. Germline V gene lookup returns CDR1 DFQATT and CDR2 SNEGSKA (reference sequence). V was clipped by 3 bases and J by 0 bases; unmatched bases: 11. CDR3 in DNA: TGCAGTGCTAGTGCTCCGGGACAGGGGTCTTCTAGCAATCAGCCCCAGCATTTT. It encodes CSASAPGQGSSSNQPQHF.

This clonotype has ten or more counts. The rearrangement joins TRBV5-1 to TRBJ2-4, with 10 positions matching TRBD2. Germline V gene sequence: CDR1 SGHRS, CDR2 YFSETQ. The junction had 3 bases not matched to a gene; V was cut back by 7 bases and J by 5 bases. The CDR3 spans 13 residues. The chain's CDR3 is CASRLAGENIQYF. In DNA form, the CDR3 reads TGCGCCAGCCGACTAGCGGGCGAAAACATTCAGTACTTC. The entire variable domain, with the rest obtained from reference TRBV5-1 and TRBJ2-4, is as follows: KAGVTQTPRYLIKTRGQQVTLSCSPISGHRSVSWYQQTPGQGLQFLFEYFSETQRNKGNFPGRFSGRQFSNSRSEMNVSTLELGDSALYLCASRLAGENIQYFGAGTRLSVL.

For the CDR3, the DNA is TGTGCCAGTAGTCCTCAAACTAGCGCCCAAGAGACCCAGTACTTC. Its protein is CASSPQTSAQETQYF. The chain links TRBV19 to TRBJ2-5, with TRBD2 identical over 7 bases. V dropped 5 bases and J dropped 1; count of bases not matched to a gene: 7. The CDR3 has 15 residues. Germline V CDR1 and CDR2: LNHDA, SQIVND (reference sequence).

This clonotype was seen repeatedly, ten times or more. This rearrangement joins TRBV5-1 to TRBJ1-1, with D perhaps TRBD1 (6 bases). Trimming shortened V by 0 bases and J by 2 bases, and 17 bases separated the two germline ends. Per germline, CDR1 SGHRS and CDR2 YFSETQ. The CDR3 is made up of 17 amino acids. The CDR3 DNA reads TGCGCCAGCAGCTTGGACCCACTGGGGACAAGCAACACTGAAGCTTTCTTT. Its protein product is CASSLDPLGTSNTEAFF.

There are many counts of this clonotype. V and J are TRBV12-3 or TRBV12-4 and TRBJ1-3; D ambiguous. The CDR3 extends over 13 amino acids. The germline V and J ends were trimmed by 3 bases and 0 bases, with 3 bases remaining between them. The CDR3 sequence is CASSFFSGNTIYF. CDR3 nucleotides: TGTGCCAGCAGTTTTTTCTCTGGAAACACCATATATTTT.

This clonotype was recorded at least ten times. The chain links TRBV5-1 to TRBJ2-2, with 9 positions matching TRBD2. Unmatched junction bases numbered 7, after V lost 4 bases and J lost 0 bases. The CDR3 has 17 amino acids. Germline assignment: CDR1 SGHRS and CDR2 YFSETQ. CDR3 sequence (DNA): TGCGCCAGCAGCCAGCAAGGACTAGCGACGAACACCGGGGAGCTGTTTTTT. Its protein is CASSQQGLATNTGELFF.

This chain connects TRBV24-1 to TRBJ2-3; 13 nucleotides agree with TRBD2. The CDR3 contains 16 residues. The V gene's germline CDR1 is KGHDR and CDR2 SFDVKD. J lost 7 bases, V lost 5 bases, and 8 bases had no gene match. CDR3 DNA sequence: TGTGCCACCAGTGTGACTAGCGGGAGGCCCACGAATACGCAGTATTTT. This translates into CATSVTSGRPTNTQYF.

The J gene is TRBJ1-2, the V gene TRBV20-1, with D possibly TRBD1 on 6 matching bases. V gave up 0 bases and J gave up 2 bases, with 19 bases separating them. Germline V gene sequence: CDR1 DFQATT, CDR2 SNEGSKA (reference sequence). CDR3 length equals 17 residues. CDR3 sequence: CSARDLGQGKSNYGYTF. Here the CDR3 DNA reads TGCAGTGCTAGAGATCTGGGGCAGGGGAAGAGCAACTATGGCTACACCTTC.

This clonotype was picked up many times. This chain links TRBV30 with TRBJ2-7; 10 bases align to TRBD1. This CDR3 spans 14 amino acids. V dropped 0 bases and J dropped 5; count of bases not matched to a gene: 4. Germline assignment: CDR1 GTSNPN and CDR2 SVGIG (reference sequence). This chain's CDR3 is CAWSVGTGVHEQYF. The CDR3 bases are TGTGCCTGGAGTGTAGGGACAGGGGTCCACGAGCAGTACTTC. The complete variable domain, with remaining parts taken from reference TRBV30 and TRBJ2-7, reads SQTIHQWPATLVQPVGSPLSLECTVEGTSNPNLYWYRQAAGRGLQLLFYSVGIGQISSEVPQNLSASRPQDRQFILSSKKLLLSDSGFYLCAWSVGTGVHEQYFGPGTRLTVT.

This clonotype has a count of ten or more. V gene TRBV6-2 or TRBV6-3 combines with J gene TRBJ1-5; D may be TRBD1 (5 bases). Germline CDR1 and CDR2: MNHEY and SVGEGT. The CDR3 has 16 residues. V was pared by 5 bases and J by 0 bases, with 14 bases between. The CDR3 nucleotides read TGTGCCAGCAGTGTCCGGGACGGACATAGCAATCAGCCCCAGCATTTT. Amino acids: CASSVRDGHSNQPQHF.

This clonotype was observed many times. V and J are TRBV28 and TRBJ1-5, with 7 positions matching TRBD1. Germline CDR1 and CDR2: MDHEN and SYDVKM. The CDR3 sequence is 13 residues long. With V trimmed by 10 bases and J by 3 bases, 6 bases remained unmatched. CDR3 nucleotides: TGTGCCATTGGACAGGAACTCAATCAGCCCCAGCATTTT. Its protein product is CAIGQELNQPQHF.

Ten or more counts support this clonotype. The CDR3 bases are TGCAGTGCTATGACCTTTGAGCCTAGCAGGGATTACAATGAGCAGTTCTTC. It encodes CSAMTFEPSRDYNEQFF. This chain joins TRBV20-1 and TRBJ2-1; D could derive from TRBD1 or TRBD2 (5 bases each). Trimming stripped 4 bases from V and 4 bases from J, with 23 bases between. The CDR3 runs 17 residues. Germline values: CDR1 DFQATT, CDR2 SNEGSKA (reference sequence).

Turning to this clonotype: Because it lacks the conserved phenylalanine or tryptophan at the end, this CDR3 is likely a read error. This chain connects TRBV7-9 to TRBJ2-1; D might be TRBD1 (6 bases). Looked up from germline, CDR1 is SEHNR and CDR2 is FQNEAQ (reference sequence). V lost 5 bases and J lost 4, with 9 bases in between. The CDR3 covers 13 residues. The CDR3 DNA follows: TGTGCCAGCAGCCCCGGGACATACAATGAGCAGTTCCTC. Translation gives CASSPGTYNEQFL.

This clonotype was seen ten or more times. This rearrangement joins TRBV10-3 to TRBJ2-7; D is unclear. V was trimmed by 0 bases and J by 2 bases, leaving 14 bases between them. Germline V gene sequence: CDR1 ENHRY, CDR2 SYGVKD. This CDR3 is 16 amino acids long. CDR3 bases: TGTGCCATCAGTGAGTCGGGTCAGGTGGCAACCTACGAGCAGTACTTC. It yields the protein CAISESGQVATYEQYF.

The chain has TRBV14 and TRBJ2-5; 11 bases line up with TRBD2. In germline, CDR1 is SGHDN, CDR2 FVKESK. After removal of 0 bases from V and 5 bases from J, the junction contained 5 bases not matched to a gene. The CDR3 contains 16 residues. Here the CDR3 reads CASSQDLTSGKETQYF. CDR3 bases: TGTGCCAGCAGCCAAGATTTGACTAGCGGGAAGGAGACCCAGTACTTC.

This clonotype was recorded at least ten times. The chain links TRBV30 to TRBJ2-1; D is possibly TRBD2 (5 bases). The germline gives CDR1 GTSNPN, CDR2 SVGIG (reference sequence). Trimming cost V 1 base and J 5 bases, with 21 bases left between them. CDR3 length equals 17 residues. The CDR3 sequence: CAWSAEKYSAPDNEQFF. The CDR3 DNA sequence: TGTGCCTGGAGTGCCGAGAAATATAGCGCCCCAGACAATGAGCAGTTCTTC.

This clonotype was counted many times. This sequence joins TRBV6-1 and TRBJ2-1, with a possible D match to TRBD2 (6 bases). Germline V lookup: CDR1 MNHNS, CDR2 SASEGT. V lost 1 base to trimming and J lost 10 bases, with 14 bases between them. The CDR3 loop spans 14 amino acids. CDR3 DNA: TGTGCCAGCAGTGAAGGGGTGGGGCGGGGCGAGCAGTTCTTC. Its protein is CASSEGVGRGEQFF.

At least ten counts were recorded for this clonotype. This chain uses TRBV12-3 or TRBV12-4 with TRBJ2-5; 10 bases map to TRBD2. There are 15 residues in the CDR3. The junction had 11 bases not matched to a gene; V was cut back by 7 bases and J by 6 bases. For the CDR3, the DNA is TGTGCCAGCACTCAGCGGGAGGGCCTCGTCCAGACCCAGTACTTC. Translated: CASTQREGLVQTQYF.

This clonotype occurred many times. The CDR3, as DNA: TGCGCCAGCAGCAGTCAACTAGCGGGAGGGCCGGGTGAGCAGTTCTTC. Its protein is CASSSQLAGGPGEQFF. V and J are TRBV5-1 and TRBJ2-1, with TRBD2 matching over 13 bases. This CDR3 spans 16 amino acids. Germline V CDR1 and CDR2: SGHRS, YFSETQ. Trimming cost V 4 bases and J 9 bases; bases outside gene matches: 10.